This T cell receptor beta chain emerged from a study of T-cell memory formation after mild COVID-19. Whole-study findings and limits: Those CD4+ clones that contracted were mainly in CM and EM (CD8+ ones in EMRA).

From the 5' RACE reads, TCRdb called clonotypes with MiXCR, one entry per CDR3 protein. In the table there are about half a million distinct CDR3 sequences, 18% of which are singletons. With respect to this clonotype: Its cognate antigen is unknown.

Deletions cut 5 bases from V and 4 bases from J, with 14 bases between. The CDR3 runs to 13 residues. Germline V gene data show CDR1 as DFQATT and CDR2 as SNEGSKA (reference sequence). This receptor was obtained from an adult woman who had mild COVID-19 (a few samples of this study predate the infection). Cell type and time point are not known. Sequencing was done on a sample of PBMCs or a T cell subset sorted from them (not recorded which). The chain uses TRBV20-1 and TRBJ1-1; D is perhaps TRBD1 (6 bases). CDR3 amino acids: CSAVQGRFTEAFF. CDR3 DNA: TGCAGTGCTGTACAGGGACGATTCACTGAAGCTTTCTTT.